The text below deals with one TCR beta chain. The antigen is not known. The germline V gene encodes CDR1 MNHEY and CDR2 SMNVEV (reference sequence). V shed 3 bases, J shed 5 bases, and the junction held 17 bases outside the gene matches. The CDR3 consists of 18 residues. These data originate in a study of PD-1 blockade in mismatch repair-deficient tumors. General study points: Rapid post-treatment expansion, then contraction, generally preceding radiologic response, marked tumor-resident clones.

All patients were mismatch repair deficient, assessed by either PCR or immunohistochemistry. TCRdb's copy holds only in-frame clones and misses some; the assay was immunoSEQ multiplex PCR. The table has around 100,000 clones, around 80% seen once. The source of this sequence is an adult with mismatch repair-deficient cancer. The source was peripheral blood, collected around 60 weeks after starting pembrolizumab. The chain combines TRBV27 with TRBJ2-5, with TRBD2 matching over 8 bases. In nucleotides, the CDR3 is TGTGCCAGCAGTTTGGGACGTGGGTCTAGCGGGCCACTGGAGACCCAGTACTTC. This gives the protein CASSLGRGSSGPLETQYF.